The 7 T cell receptor beta chains below all came from one sample that was sequenced in a study of tumor-infiltrating lymphocytes in localized non-small cell lung cancer. Generated by immunoSEQ multiplex PCR, the TCRdb table keeps only in-frame clones and is missing some. This sample has approximately 12,000 clones, with about 79% found just once. The sample was lung tumor tissue. These receptors originate from a human donor with non-small cell lung cancer.

V gene TRBV6-5 combines with J gene TRBJ2-3; no reliable D call. CDR3 size: 14 residues. V lost 10 bases to trimming and J lost 4 bases, with 18 bases between them. CDR1 is MNHEY and CDR2 is SVGAGI in the germline V gene. CDR3 sequence reads: CATKASGSPDTQYF. CDR3 bases: TGTGCCACTAAAGCGAGTGGGTCGCCAGATACGCAGTATTTT.

The chain couples TRBV11-1 to TRBJ1-6; D is perhaps TRBD1 (5 bases). The ends were cut back, 6 bases at V and 12 bases at J, with 15 bases in the middle. This CDR3 region has 13 residues. From germline, CDR1 is SGHAT and CDR2 FQDESV (reference sequence). The CDR3 region has the DNA TGTGCCAGCAGTCTCGGGGGAGAGCTACCCCTCCACTTT. Protein sequence: CASSLGGELPLHF.

This chain uses TRBV5-6 with TRBJ2-1, with 7 bases fitting TRBD2. Germline V lookup: CDR1 SGHDT, CDR2 YYEEEE. The CDR3 has 15 residues. Trimming at V came to 6 bases and at J to 9 bases, leaving 15 bases not matched to a gene. This CDR3 reads CASIRWGGALGEQFF. CDR3 coding DNA: TGTGCCAGCATTCGATGGGGAGGGGCTTTGGGTGAGCAGTTCTTC.

This chain uses TRBV19 with TRBJ2-7; TRBD1 matches at 9 bases. V shed 8 bases and J 2 bases; nucleotides not matched to a gene: 7. This CDR3 is built from 14 residues. From germline, CDR1 is LNHDA and CDR2 SQIVND (reference sequence). The CDR3: CASPRTGDAYEQYV. The CDR3 nucleotides read TGTGCCAGTCCCAGGACAGGGGACGCCTACGAGCAGTACGTC.

The CDR3 is CASSDSGGGASRV. The CDR3 DNA follows: TGTGCCAGCAGTGACTCGGGCGGCGGGGCCAGTCGCGTC. The chain has TRBV6-4 and TRBJ2-7, with D possibly being TRBD2 (6 bases). Germline V gene data show CDR1 as MRHNA and CDR2 as SNTAGT. The CDR3 is 13 amino acids.

The V gene is TRBV7-9, the J gene TRBJ1-5; tentatively, D is TRBD1 (5 bases). The CDR3 has 16 amino acids. Germline CDR1 SEHNR, CDR2 FQNEAQ (reference sequence). V was trimmed by 1 base and J by 6 bases, leaving 16 bases between them. In nucleotides, the CDR3 is TGTGCCAGCAGCTTAGAGTCCGGGGGACGGGGTCAGCCCCAGCATTTT. It translates to CASSLESGGRGQPQHF.

This sequence joins TRBV10-2 and TRBJ1-1; unclear D gene. Trimming pared 7 bases from V and 1 base from J, leaving 7 bases between. Germline CDR1 and CDR2: WSHSY and SAAADI. The CDR3 runs to 12 residues. The DNA for the CDR3 is TGCGCCAGCAAAGCGTCGAACACTGAAGCTTTCTTT. Protein sequence: CASKASNTEAFF.